The present T cell receptor beta chain was sequenced within a study of shared clonotypes between healthy human individuals. Overall study: Participating donors consisted of a couple of women and a few men aged 18 to 49.

TCRdb's table, derived via immunoSEQ multiplex PCR, lists solely in-frame clones and lacks some. The sample consists of about 960,000 clones, roughly 72% of them appearing once. Donors comprised healthy HIV-negative adults lacking recent acute infections or vaccinations. Researchers partitioned CD4+ cells into CD45RA+ naive and CD45RA-negative memory subsets. CDR1 and CDR2 from the germline V gene are MDHEN and SYDVKM. This CDR3 has 15 amino acids. V gave up 4 bases and J gave up 8 bases; unmatched junction bases: 9. The chain uses TRBV28 and TRBJ2-1, with 9 bases that match TRBD2. This clonotype was sampled from a man between 18 and 35 years old in good health. Sequencing used memory CD4+ T cells sorted from blood. Subset: CD45RA-negative fraction. CDR3 sequence: CASSSSGGNSDEQFF. DNA for the CDR3: TGTGCCAGCAGTTCGAGCGGGGGGAATTCGGATGAGCAGTTCTTC.